The 26 T cell receptor beta chains in this list originate from one sample, sequenced in a study of blood T cell repertoires in COVID-19. The assay was immunoSEQ multiplex PCR, and TCRdb's table has in-frame clones only and misses some. This table has 120,000 to 150,000 clones, roughly 84% appearing once. The sequenced sample was peripheral blood. These receptors were obtained from a human donor in a cohort sampled during active COVID-19.

The rearrangement uses TRBV7-8 and TRBJ2-5; D might be TRBD1 (6 bases). This CDR3 is built from 17 residues. Looked up from germline, CDR1 is SGHVS and CDR2 is FQNEAQ. V gave up 5 bases and J gave up 5 bases, with 24 bases separating them. CDR3 nucleotides: TGTGCCAGCAGCCCCTATGGCAGGGGAACGACCCGGGAGACCCAGTACTTC. It codes for CASSPYGRGTTRETQYF.

The gene calls are TRBV18 and TRBJ1-5; D unresolved. Germline loops: CDR1 KGHSH, CDR2 LQKENI. This CDR3 region has 15 residues. Trimming pared 3 bases from V and 0 bases from J, leaving 9 bases between. CDR3 sequence (DNA): TGTGCCAGCTCACCGTGGGCCGATAGCAATCAGCCCCAGCATTTT. This sequence encodes CASSPWADSNQPQHF.

The chain carries TRBV30 and TRBJ1-3, with a tentative D call TRBD1 (5 bases). Looked up from germline, CDR1 is GTSNPN and CDR2 is SVGIG (reference sequence). The ends were cut back, 1 base at V and 0 bases at J, with 10 bases in the middle. This CDR3 has 15 residues. As DNA, the CDR3 is TGTGCCTGGAGTGGGGCAGGGAACTCTGGAAACACCATATATTTT. It translates to CAWSGAGNSGNTIYF.

This chain links TRBV11-3 with TRBJ2-2; unclear D gene. CDR1 is SGHNT and CDR2 is YENEEA in the germline V gene. V lost 0 bases and J 6 bases, leaving 5 bases between the germline ends. The CDR3 contains 13 residues. DNA of the CDR3: TGTGCCAGCAGCTTAGAGGCGGCCGGGGAGCTGTTTTTT. This gives the protein CASSLEAAGELFF.

This clone was seen a handful of times. The chain recombines TRBV7-8 with TRBJ1-6; no clear D gene. The length of the CDR3 is 14 residues. Germline values: CDR1 SGHVS, CDR2 FQNEAQ. The V gene lost 3 bases and the J gene lost 7 bases, with 10 bases spanning the gap. The CDR3 here is CASSLGSTNSPLHF. The CDR3 DNA follows: TGTGCCAGCAGCTTGGGCAGCACCAATTCACCCCTCCACTTT.

The genes are TRBV19 and TRBJ1-4, with 7 bases aligning to TRBD1. The CDR3 runs to 19 residues. The ends lost 2 bases at V and 2 bases at J; junction bases unmatched: 14. The germline V gene encodes CDR1 LNHDA and CDR2 SQIVND (reference sequence). DNA for the CDR3: TGTGCCAGTAGTATACGGGGGTGGACAGGCGCCGCGACTAATGAAAAACTGTTTTTT. Residues: CASSIRGWTGAATNEKLFF.

This rearrangement joins TRBV11-2 to TRBJ2-7, with 8 positions matching TRBD1. Germline-derived CDR1 and CDR2 are SGHAT and FQNNGV. The CDR3 runs 14 residues. The trim removed 4 bases at V and 3 bases at J, leaving 5 bases unmatched. This chain's CDR3 is CASSSRTGNYEQYF. The CDR3 bases are TGTGCCAGCAGCTCCCGGACAGGGAACTACGAGCAGTACTTC. The full variable domain, completed using reference TRBV11-2 and TRBJ2-7, is EAGVAQSPRYKIIEKRQSVAFWCNPISGHATLYWYQQILGQGPKLLIQFQNNGVVDDSQLPKDRFSAERLKGVDSTLKIQPAKLEDSAVYLCASSSRTGNYEQYFGPGTRLTVT.

The chain carries TRBV7-2 and TRBJ1-2; 8 nucleotides agree with TRBD1. The V segment lost 1 base and the J segment 3 bases; nucleotides outside the gene matches: 4. The CDR3 runs 15 residues. Germline CDR1 is SGHTA and CDR2 is FQGNSA. The CDR3: CASSLGPDRDYGYTF. The CDR3 nucleotides read TGTGCCAGCAGCTTAGGGCCGGACAGGGACTATGGCTACACCTTC.

The CDR3 reads CASGLSGGNEQFF. CDR3 nucleotides: TGTGCCAGCGGTCTTTCGGGGGGAAATGAGCAGTTCTTC. The chain has TRBV11-2 and TRBJ2-1, with 7 bases fitting TRBD2. CDR1 is SGHAT and CDR2 is FQNNGV in the germline V gene. V was clipped by 8 bases and J by 7 bases; unmatched bases: 8. This CDR3 contains 13 residues.

The genes are TRBV28 and TRBJ2-2; D remains ambiguous. CDR3 length: 14 residues. Deletions cut 8 bases from V and 2 bases from J, with 12 bases between. The V gene's germline CDR1 is MDHEN and CDR2 SYDVKM. The CDR3 coding sequence is TGTGCCAGCCTACCCTCGCTTAACACCGGGGAGCTGTTTTTT. Amino acids: CASLPSLNTGELFF.

This clone was detected once. The J gene is TRBJ1-3, the V gene TRBV11-3; D ambiguous. The germline CDR1 and CDR2 sequences are SGHNT and YENEEA. There are 14 residues in the CDR3. V gave up 2 bases and J gave up 3 bases, with 8 bases separating them. The CDR3 is CASSLPGGGNTIYF. The CDR3 DNA sequence: TGTGCCAGCAGCTTACCCGGCGGTGGAAACACCATATATTTT. Filled out from reference TRBV11-3 and TRBJ1-3, the complete variable domain reads EAGVVQSPRYKIIEKKQPVAFWCNPISGHNTLYWYLQNLGQGPELLIRYENEEAVDDSQLPKDRFSAERLKGVDSTLKIQPAELGDSAVYLCASSLPGGGNTIYFGEGSWLTVV.

Here the CDR3 reads CASSQWQVEGYTF. The CDR3 DNA follows: TGTGCCAGCAGCCAATGGCAGGTTGAAGGCTACACCTTC. This chain connects TRBV14 to TRBJ1-2, with D unresolved. Germline loops: CDR1 SGHDN, CDR2 FVKESK. This CDR3 has 13 amino acids. V was pared by 2 bases and J by 8 bases, with 12 bases between.

This rearrangement joins TRBV27 to TRBJ2-7; D is possibly TRBD1 (5 bases). Trimming took off 5 bases at V and 1 base at J, with 18 bases between the two ends. The CDR3 spans 16 residues. Germline assignment: CDR1 MNHEY and CDR2 SMNVEV (reference sequence). CDR3 in amino acids: CASSPLGPSSSYEQYF. CDR3 DNA sequence: TGTGCCAGCAGTCCCTTGGGGCCCTCGAGTTCCTACGAGCAGTACTTC.

The chain couples TRBV28 to TRBJ2-2; TRBD1 is a possible D gene (6 bases). The CDR3 totals 15 residues. V lost 4 bases, J lost 3 bases, and 12 bases lay in between. Per the germline V gene, CDR1 is MDHEN and CDR2 is SYDVKM. CDR3 coding DNA: TGTGCCAGCAGTTCCAGGGGCGGCTACACCGGGGAGCTGTTTTTT. Its protein is CASSSRGGYTGELFF. Combining the CDR3 with reference TRBV28 and TRBJ2-2 gives the whole variable domain DVKVTQSSRYLVKRTGEKVFLECVQDMDHENMFWYRQDPGLGLRLIYFSYDVKMKEKGDIPEGYSVSREKKERFSLILESASTNQTSMYLCASSSRGGYTGELFFGEGSRLTVL.

The DNA of the CDR3 is TGTGCCAGCAGCGTAGAAAGCGGGGGCCCAGAGACCCAGTACTTC. Protein sequence: CASSVESGGPETQYF. The chain recombines TRBV9 with TRBJ2-5, with 8 bases identical to TRBD2. V trimming: 0 bases; J trimming: 4 bases; junction bases outside the gene matches: 5. Germline lookup yields CDR1 SGDLS and CDR2 YYNGEE. The CDR3 has 15 amino acids.

The chain carries TRBV2 and TRBJ1-2; TRBD1 aligns across 10 bases. This CDR3 comprises 15 residues. Trimming took 6 bases from V and 7 from J; bases not matched to a gene: 11. Looked up from germline, CDR1 is SNHLY and CDR2 is FYNNEI. The DNA for the CDR3 is TGTGCCAGCAGCGTGGGGGACAGGGGAGTTGGTGGCTACACCTTC. This sequence encodes CASSVGDRGVGGYTF.

The V and J genes are TRBV25-1 and TRBJ2-1; 8 bases are a match to TRBD1. CDR1 is MGHDK, CDR2 SYGVNS, per germline. V lost 4 bases to trimming and J lost 8 bases; unmatched junction nucleotides: 10. The CDR3 covers 15 residues. This CDR3 reads CASSGVTGEADEQFF. The CDR3, as DNA: TGTGCCAGCAGTGGGGTGACAGGGGAGGCCGATGAGCAGTTCTTC.

V and J are TRBV28 and TRBJ2-7; 8 nucleotides agree with TRBD1. Germline V gives CDR1 MDHEN, CDR2 SYDVKM. The CDR3 consists of 14 residues. Germline trimming cut 6 bases from V and 2 bases from J; bases unmatched to any gene: 6. In DNA form, the CDR3 reads TGTGCCAGCAGGACCGGGACAGGCACCTACGAGCAGTACTTC. Translation: CASRTGTGTYEQYF.

This clone was detected once. The rearrangement joins TRBV30 to TRBJ2-4; D might be TRBD1 (5 bases). Germline CDR1 is GTSNPN and CDR2 is SVGIG (reference sequence). The V end was cut by 4 bases, the J end by 1 base, with 11 bases between. The CDR3 length is 14 residues. The CDR3 DNA follows: TGTGCCTGGACAGGGCTCGGGGCCAAAAACATTCAGTACTTC. This sequence encodes CAWTGLGAKNIQYF. The full variable domain, rest sourced from reference TRBV30 and TRBJ2-4, is SQTIHQWPATLVQPVGSPLSLECTVEGTSNPNLYWYRQAAGRGLQLLFYSVGIGQISSEVPQNLSASRPQDRQFILSSKKLLLSDSGFYLCAWTGLGAKNIQYFGAGTRLSVL.

V is TRBV7-3 and J is TRBJ2-3; TRBD2 might be the D (6 bases). V lost 2 bases, J lost 0 bases, and 6 bases lay in between. Germline CDR1 SGHTA, CDR2 FQGTGA. The CDR3 has 14 residues. Here the CDR3 DNA reads TGTGCCAGCAGCTTAGGACTAAGCACAGATACGCAGTATTTT. Encoded protein: CASSLGLSTDTQYF. The entire variable domain, with the rest obtained from reference TRBV7-3 and TRBJ2-3, is as follows: GAGVSQTPSNKVTEKGKYVELRCDPISGHTALYWYRQSLGQGPEFLIYFQGTGAADDSGLPNDRFFAVRPEGSVSTLKIQRTERGDSAVYLCASSLGLSTDTQYFGPGTRLTVL.

The sample holds a few counts of this clone. This rearrangement joins TRBV3-1 (or the pseudogene TRBV3-2) to TRBJ1-2, with unresolved D. CDR3 size: 12 residues. The V gene lost 2 bases and the J gene lost 7 bases, with 8 bases spanning the gap. The V gene's germline CDR1 is LGHDT and CDR2 YNNKEL (reference sequence). The CDR3 sequence: CASSQSTSGYTF. The CDR3 DNA follows: TGTGCCAGCAGCCAATCGACAAGTGGCTACACCTTC.

CDR3 loop: CASSLTSGVPHEQYF. As DNA, the CDR3 is TGTGCCAGCAGCTTGACTAGCGGGGTCCCCCACGAGCAGTACTTC. The chain has TRBV7-3 and TRBJ2-7, with 11 bases identical to TRBD2. The germline V gene has CDR1 SGHTA and CDR2 FQGTGA. Trimming cost V 3 bases and J 5 bases; bases outside gene matches: 6. The CDR3 is made up of 15 amino acids.

In DNA, the CDR3 is TGTGCCAGCAGCTTAGTCCCAGGGTGGAACTATGGCTACACCTTC. It is translated as CASSLVPGWNYGYTF. The J gene is TRBJ1-2, the V gene TRBV11-2; D is perhaps TRBD1 (5 bases). Between the trimmed V and J ends, which lost 1 base and 2 bases, there was a span of 11 bases. This CDR3 region has 15 residues. Looked up from germline, CDR1 is SGHAT and CDR2 is FQNNGV.

This clone has a handful of counts. The chain recombines TRBV30 with TRBJ2-7; the D is unclear. Germline V gene sequence: CDR1 GTSNPN, CDR2 SVGIG (reference sequence). CDR3 length: 14 amino acids. The germline V and J ends were trimmed by 0 bases and 2 bases, with 11 bases remaining between them. DNA for the CDR3: TGTGCCTGGAGTGTCCCCCCCCAGACCTACGAGCAGTACTTC. Translation gives CAWSVPPQTYEQYF.

This clone came up a few times. The V and J genes are TRBV7-9 and TRBJ2-5; unclear D gene. The CDR3 is 14 amino acids. The germline gives CDR1 SEHNR, CDR2 FQNEAQ (reference sequence). Between the trimmed V and J ends, which lost 1 base and 1 base, there was a span of 7 bases. CDR3 region: CASSLGSVQETQYF. The CDR3 bases are TGTGCCAGCAGCTTAGGGTCAGTCCAAGAGACCCAGTACTTC.

The V and J genes are TRBV18 and TRBJ1-5; 10 bases are a match to TRBD1. Germline V gene sequence: CDR1 KGHSH, CDR2 LQKENI. The CDR3 length is 16 residues. After removal of 0 bases from V and 6 bases from J, the junction contained 5 bases not matched to a gene. CDR3 protein: CASSPPRGQGGQPQHF. CDR3 nucleotides: TGTGCCAGCTCACCACCGAGAGGACAGGGGGGTCAGCCCCAGCATTTT. The full variable domain, with the rest looked up from reference TRBV18 and TRBJ1-5, is NAGVMQNPRHLVRRRGQEARLRCSPMKGHSHVYWYRQLPEEGLKFMVYLQKENIIDESGMPKERFSAEFPKEGPSILRIQQVVRGDSAAYFCASSPPRGQGGQPQHFGDGTRLSIL.